These 7 T cell receptor beta chains were all obtained from the same sample, sequenced in a study of OX40 agonist ivuxolimab in advanced cancers. The protocol was immunoSEQ multiplex PCR, while the TCRdb copy is restricted to in-frame clones and leaves out a portion. The sample lists around 12,000 clones, more than 65% seen once, with around 40% in the top ten. Specimen: CD4+ or CD8+ T cells sorted from blood, collected in a trial of the OX40 agonist ivuxolimab. Source of these receptors: an adult with an advanced solid tumor such as melanoma, head and neck, liver or kidney cancer.

This chain links TRBV11-3 with TRBJ2-7, with D unresolved. Between the trimmed V and J ends, which lost 3 bases and 5 bases, there was a span of 14 bases. The length of the CDR3 is 14 residues. Germline V gene sequence: CDR1 SGHNT, CDR2 YENEEA. The CDR3 reads CASSFFSGVHEQYF. In DNA, the CDR3 is TGTGCCAGCAGCTTTTTCTCCGGAGTACACGAGCAGTACTTC.

V and J are TRBV19 and TRBJ2-3; tentative D call: TRBD2 (6 bases). The ends were cut back, 1 base at V and 4 bases at J, with 12 bases in the middle. From germline, CDR1 is LNHDA and CDR2 SQIVND (reference sequence). The CDR3 length is 15 residues. Here the CDR3 DNA reads TGTGCCAGTAGTATAGTAGCGGTGGGCCCAGATACGCAGTATTTT. Protein: CASSIVAVGPDTQYF.

The chain joins TRBV2 to TRBJ2-7, with TRBD2 identical over 10 bases. V shed 8 bases and J 2 bases; nucleotides not matched to a gene: 9. CDR3 size: 15 residues. The germline CDR1 and CDR2 sequences are SNHLY and FYNNEI. CDR3 amino acids: CASLLLAGVTYEQYF. CDR3 sequence (DNA): TGTGCCAGCCTTCTTCTAGCGGGAGTGACCTACGAGCAGTACTTC.

The V and J genes are TRBV28 and TRBJ2-7; D assignment may be TRBD1 or TRBD2 (5 bases each). There are 13 residues in the CDR3. V lost 7 bases and J 6 bases, leaving 16 bases between the germline ends. Germline V gene lookup returns CDR1 MDHEN and CDR2 SYDVKM. The CDR3 here is CASNGAAGFEQYF. Written as DNA, the CDR3 is TGTGCCAGCAACGGGGCCGCAGGGTTCGAGCAGTACTTC.

The chain is built from TRBV28 and TRBJ1-3; D unresolved. This CDR3 has 15 amino acids. V lost 3 bases and J 0 bases, leaving 9 bases between the germline ends. CDR1 and CDR2 (germline): MDHEN, SYDVKM. The chain's CDR3 is CASSFEVRSGNTIYF. In DNA, the CDR3 is TGTGCCAGCAGTTTCGAGGTTCGCTCTGGAAACACCATATATTTT.

The V gene is TRBV5-1, the J gene TRBJ2-7; D is possibly TRBD1 (5 bases). V was trimmed by 0 bases and J by 6 bases, leaving 13 bases between them. The CDR3 covers 14 residues. Germline CDR1 reads SGHRS; CDR2 reads YFSETQ. The CDR3 here is CASSLGQGIAEQYF. CDR3 coding DNA: TGCGCCAGCAGCTTGGGGCAGGGTATAGCCGAGCAGTACTTC.

The V and J genes are TRBV28 and TRBJ1-1; perhaps TRBD1 as D (5 bases). The germline CDR1 and CDR2 sequences are MDHEN and SYDVKM. CDR3 length equals 11 residues. V dropped 5 bases and J dropped 8 bases, with 9 bases sitting between them. The CDR3 nucleotides read TGTGCCAGCAGTCCCGGGGGAGAAGCTTTCTTT. This codes for CASSPGGEAFF.